This T cell receptor (beta chain) was identified during a study of cytomegalovirus exposure and HLA in healthy donors. PCR amplification relied on 60 Vbeta primers (plus 13 Jbeta primers). Generated by immunoSEQ multiplex PCR, the TCRdb table keeps only in-frame clones and is missing some. Of approximately 150,000 clones listed, more than 60% are singletons. As regards this clone: As yet, its antigen is unknown.

The germline V gene encodes CDR1 SGHAT and CDR2 FQDESV (reference sequence). This CDR3 is built from 16 residues. The ends were cut back, 0 bases at V and 4 bases at J, with 15 bases in the middle. Study outcomes and limitations: In a later analysis, a missense DCLRE1C variant was linked to TCR beta V- and J-gene trimming. Confirmation in vitro established that three CMV-associated chains were specific for CMV antigens.

The sequenced sample consisted of PBMCs. V is TRBV11-1 and J is TRBJ1-1; tentative D call: TRBD1 (5 bases). The source is a man in his forties in good health and CMV-seronegative. The CDR3 DNA sequence: TGTGCCAGCAGCTTAGCGCGCGGGGCTGGTATCACTGAAGCTTTCTTT. This gives the protein CASSLARGAGITEAFF.